This TCR beta chain was recorded in a study of T cell responses to AZD1222 COVID-19 vaccine. Sequenced by immunoSEQ multiplex PCR; TCRdb stores in-frame clones only, minus some. This table holds some 100,000 clones, more than 70% found once. Study-level findings and limits: An increase in Spike-specific TCR breadth and depth was observed after two AZD1222 doses.

Details on this clone: Its specificity is unknown.

The specimen comprised peripheral blood, sampled on day 0 of AZD1222 vaccination. This sequence was found in an adult in good health.

CDR3 sequence reads: CASTPAGLIGATNEKLFF. CDR3 in DNA: TGTGCCAGCACTCCGGCCGGATTGATCGGAGCAACTAATGAAAAACTGTTTTTT. The chain recombines TRBV5-5 with TRBJ1-4, with no clear D. CDR1 is SGHKS and CDR2 is YYEKEE in the germline V gene (reference sequence). V was clipped by 6 bases and J by 0 bases, with 21 bases between them. The CDR3 loop spans 18 amino acids.